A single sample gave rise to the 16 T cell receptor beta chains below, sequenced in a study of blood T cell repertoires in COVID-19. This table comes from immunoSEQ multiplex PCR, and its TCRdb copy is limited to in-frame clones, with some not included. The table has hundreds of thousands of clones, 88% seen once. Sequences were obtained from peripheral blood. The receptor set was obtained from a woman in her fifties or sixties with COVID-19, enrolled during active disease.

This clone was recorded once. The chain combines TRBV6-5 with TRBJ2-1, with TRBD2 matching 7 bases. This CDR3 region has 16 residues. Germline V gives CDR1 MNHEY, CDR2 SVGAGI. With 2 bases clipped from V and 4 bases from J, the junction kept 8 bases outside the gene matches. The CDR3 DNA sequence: TGTGCCAGCAGTTACAGTCCCGGGGGGAGGTACAATGAGCAGTTCTTC. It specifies CASSYSPGGRYNEQFF.

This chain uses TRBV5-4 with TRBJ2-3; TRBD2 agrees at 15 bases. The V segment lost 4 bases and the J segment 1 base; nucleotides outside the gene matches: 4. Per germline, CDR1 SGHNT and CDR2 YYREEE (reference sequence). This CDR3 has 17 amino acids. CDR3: CASSAGLAGGGTDTQYF. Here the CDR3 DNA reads TGTGCCAGCAGCGCGGGACTAGCGGGGGGTGGCACAGATACGCAGTATTTT.

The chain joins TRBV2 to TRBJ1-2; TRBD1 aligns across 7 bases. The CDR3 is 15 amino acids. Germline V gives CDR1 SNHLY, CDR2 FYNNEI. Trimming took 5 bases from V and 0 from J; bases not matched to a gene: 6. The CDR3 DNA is TGTGCCAGCAGTTCGACAGGGCAAGCTAACTATGGCTACACCTTC. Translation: CASSSTGQANYGYTF.

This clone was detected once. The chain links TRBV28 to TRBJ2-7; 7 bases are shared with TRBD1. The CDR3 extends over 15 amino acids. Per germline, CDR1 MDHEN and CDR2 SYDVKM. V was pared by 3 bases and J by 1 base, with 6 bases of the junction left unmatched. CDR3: CASSFTTRGSYEQYF. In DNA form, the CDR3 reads TGTGCCAGCAGTTTTACAACCAGGGGGTCCTACGAGCAGTACTTC.

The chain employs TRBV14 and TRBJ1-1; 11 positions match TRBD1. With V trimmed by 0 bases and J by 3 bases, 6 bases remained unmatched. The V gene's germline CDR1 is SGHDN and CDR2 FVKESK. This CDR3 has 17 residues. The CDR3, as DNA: TGTGCCAGCAGCCAAGATTGGACAGGGGGCAAGTACACTGAAGCTTTCTTT. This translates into CASSQDWTGGKYTEAFF.

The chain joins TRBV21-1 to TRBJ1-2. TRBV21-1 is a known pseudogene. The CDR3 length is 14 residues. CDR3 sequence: CAILMGGSLYGYTF. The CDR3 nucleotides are TGTGCCATTTTAATGGGGGGGTCGTTGTATGGCTACACCTTC.

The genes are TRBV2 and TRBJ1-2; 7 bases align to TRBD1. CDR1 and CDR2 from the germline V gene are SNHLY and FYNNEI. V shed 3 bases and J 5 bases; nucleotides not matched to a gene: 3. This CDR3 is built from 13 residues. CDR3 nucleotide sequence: TGTGCCAGCAGTGACAGGGGGGCATATGGCTACACCTTC. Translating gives CASSDRGAYGYTF. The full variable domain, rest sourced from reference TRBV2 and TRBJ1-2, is EPEVTQTPSHQVTQMGQEVILRCVPISNHLYFYWYRQILGQKVEFLVSFYNNEISEKSEIFDDQFSVERPDGSNFTLKIRSTKLEDSAMYFCASSDRGAYGYTFGSGTRLTVV.

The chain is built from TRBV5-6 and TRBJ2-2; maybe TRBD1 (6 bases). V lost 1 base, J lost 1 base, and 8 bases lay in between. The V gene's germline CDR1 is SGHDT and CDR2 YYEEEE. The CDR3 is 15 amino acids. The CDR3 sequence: CASSLQGLNTGELFF. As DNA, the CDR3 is TGTGCCAGCAGCTTGCAGGGGTTGAACACCGGGGAGCTGTTTTTT.

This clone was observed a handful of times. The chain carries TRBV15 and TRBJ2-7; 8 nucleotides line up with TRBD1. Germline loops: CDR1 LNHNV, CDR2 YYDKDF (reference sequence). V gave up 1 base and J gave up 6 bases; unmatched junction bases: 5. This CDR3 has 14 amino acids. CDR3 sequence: CATSRGLTGGEQYF. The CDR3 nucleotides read TGTGCCACCAGCAGAGGACTAACAGGGGGCGAGCAGTACTTC.

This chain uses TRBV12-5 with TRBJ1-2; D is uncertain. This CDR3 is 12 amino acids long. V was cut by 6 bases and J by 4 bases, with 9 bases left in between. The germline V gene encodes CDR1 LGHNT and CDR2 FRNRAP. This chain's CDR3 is CASGHGVYGYTF. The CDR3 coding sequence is TGTGCTAGTGGACACGGAGTCTATGGCTACACCTTC.

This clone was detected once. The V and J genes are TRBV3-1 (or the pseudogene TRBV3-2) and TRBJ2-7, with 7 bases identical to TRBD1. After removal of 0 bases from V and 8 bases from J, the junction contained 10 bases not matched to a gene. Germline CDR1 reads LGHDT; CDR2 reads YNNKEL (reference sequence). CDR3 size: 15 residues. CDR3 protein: CASSQEIGGAFQQYF. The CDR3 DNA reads TGTGCCAGCAGCCAAGAGATAGGGGGCGCTTTCCAGCAGTACTTC.

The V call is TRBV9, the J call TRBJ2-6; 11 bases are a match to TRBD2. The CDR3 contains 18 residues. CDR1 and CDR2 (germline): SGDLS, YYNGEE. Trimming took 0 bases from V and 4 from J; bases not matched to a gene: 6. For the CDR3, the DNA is TGTGCCAGCAGCGTAGATCTAGCGGGGGGCCGAGGGGCCAACGTCCTGACTTTC. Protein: CASSVDLAGGRGANVLTF.

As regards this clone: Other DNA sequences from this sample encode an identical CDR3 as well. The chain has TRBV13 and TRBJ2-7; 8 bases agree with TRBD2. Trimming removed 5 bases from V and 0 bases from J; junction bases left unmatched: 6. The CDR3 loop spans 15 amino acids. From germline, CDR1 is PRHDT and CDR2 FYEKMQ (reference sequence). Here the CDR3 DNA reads TGTGCCAGCAGCCCCGGGCTAGCGGGCTCCTACGAGCAGTACTTC. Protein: CASSPGLAGSYEQYF.

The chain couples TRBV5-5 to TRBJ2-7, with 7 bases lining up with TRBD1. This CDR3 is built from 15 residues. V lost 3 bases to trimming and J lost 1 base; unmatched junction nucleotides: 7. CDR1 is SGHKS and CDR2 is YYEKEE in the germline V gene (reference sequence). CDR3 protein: CASSSGQQTSYEQYF. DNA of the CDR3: TGTGCCAGCAGCTCGGGACAGCAAACGTCCTACGAGCAGTACTTC.

CDR3 protein: CASSFQGIGEQFF. The CDR3 DNA follows: TGCGCCAGCAGCTTTCAGGGTATCGGTGAGCAGTTCTTC. The rearrangement links TRBV5-1 to TRBJ2-1; D may be TRBD1 (5 bases). Germline CDR1 is SGHRS and CDR2 is YFSETQ. V was trimmed by 2 bases and J by 9 bases, leaving 12 bases between them. The CDR3 loop spans 13 amino acids.

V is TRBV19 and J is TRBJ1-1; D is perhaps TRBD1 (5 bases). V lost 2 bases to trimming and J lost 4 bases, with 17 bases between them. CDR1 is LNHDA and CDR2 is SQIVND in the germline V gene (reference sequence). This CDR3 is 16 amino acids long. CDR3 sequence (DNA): TGTGCCAGTAGTATACCCCCGGGCGGGGGGAGCACTGAAGCTTTCTTT. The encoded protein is CASSIPPGGGSTEAFF. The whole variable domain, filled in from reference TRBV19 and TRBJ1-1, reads DGGITQSPKYLFRKEGQNVTLSCEQNLNHDAMYWYRQDPGQGLRLIYYSQIVNDFQKGDIAEGYSVSREKKESFPLTVTSAQKNPTAFYLCASSIPPGGGSTEAFFGQGTRLTVV.